The clone carrying this TCR beta chain showed up many times. Its antigen is not known. TCRdb processed the 5' RACE reads anew with MiXCR; each CDR3 protein has one entry. This sample yields about 140,000 distinct CDR3 sequences, of which roughly 4% are seen a single time; under 1.5% belongs to the top ten. J gave up 1 base and V 4 bases, and 7 bases lay outside the gene matches. Looked up from germline, CDR1 is ENHRY and CDR2 is SYGVKD. This CDR3 is built from 15 residues. The entry originates in a study of human T cells and chemical hapten exposure. Points from the study as a whole: High-frequency TCRs, those above 1 in 1000, stayed the same after DPC sensitization.

Researchers extracted total RNA from unfractionated whole blood. The V gene is TRBV10-3, the J gene TRBJ2-7, with 7 bases matching TRBD1. The origin of this receptor is a female donor in good health. The DNA of the CDR3 is TGTGCCATCAGTGGGGGGACAGTTTCGTCCTACGAGCAGTACTTC. Its protein product is CAISGGTVSSYEQYF.